This T cell receptor (beta chain) was retrieved from a study of human T cells and chemical hapten exposure. As for the study in general: Slight volume differences across pooled libraries mainly accounted for varying per-sample TCR yields.

This CDR3 region has 16 residues. V dropped 8 bases and J dropped 7; count of bases not matched to a gene: 13. CDR1 and CDR2 (germline): MNHEY, SVGEGT. Time point in this sample: patch test 1, 2 weeks after DPC sensitization. Treatment given: therapeutic diphenylcyclopropenone sensitization with weekly scalp DPC. The study extracted total RNA from unfractionated whole blood. MiXCR was run by TCRdb on the RACE reads, yielding one entry per CDR3 protein. The sample records about 69,000 distinct CDR3 sequences, approximately 35% being singletons. The sequencing here drew on whole blood, taken in connection with sensitization to the hapten diphenylcyclopropenone (DPC). This chain joins TRBV6-2 or TRBV6-3 and TRBJ2-2; 10 nucleotides align to TRBD2. This sequence was found in a man aged 35 to 55 with alopecia areata. Some clones in this sample may be carry-over from other donors' samples. The CDR3 bases are TGTGCCAGCCTGGAAGACCTAGCGGGAGTCGGCGGGGAGCTGTTTTTT. This sequence encodes CASLEDLAGVGGELFF.